This section outlines one T cell receptor beta chain sequence together with its context. Its antigen is unidentified. This record belongs to a study of cytomegalovirus exposure and HLA in healthy donors. Overall study results and limits: In terms of immune exposure information, only CMV serostatus was available.

PCR was performed using 60 Vbeta and 13 Jbeta primers. Libraries were prepared by immunoSEQ multiplex PCR; TCRdb keeps only in-frame clonotypes and omits some of them. Altogether 150,000 to 200,000 clones are present, more than 65% being singletons, with the ten largest covering 1.3%. Sequencing was done on a sample of PBMCs. The source of this sequence is a man aged 25 to 40 in good health and CMV-seronegative.

The CDR3 DNA is TGTGCCAGCGTCCGGGACAGGGCCCTGAACACTGAAGCTTTCTTT. Amino acids: CASVRDRALNTEAFF. The rearrangement joins TRBV27 to TRBJ1-1, with 9 bases aligning to TRBD1. Germline trimming cut 8 bases from V and 0 bases from J; bases unmatched to any gene: 7. The CDR3 has 15 residues. The germline gives CDR1 MNHEY, CDR2 SMNVEV (reference sequence).